These 23 T cell receptor beta chains originate from one sample sequenced in a study of blood T cell repertoires in COVID-19. TCRdb keeps only in-frame clones here, not all; method: immunoSEQ multiplex PCR. The repertoire holds 75,000 to 100,000 clones, roughly 90% seen once, with more than 5.5% in the top ten. What was sequenced was peripheral blood. The receptor source for this set is a man between 65 and 79 years old with acute or convalescent COVID-19.

This chain connects TRBV5-1 to TRBJ1-5; 7 nucleotides match TRBD1. With 4 bases clipped from V and 9 bases from J, the junction kept 10 bases outside the gene matches. Germline CDR1 SGHRS, CDR2 YFSETQ. The CDR3 covers 14 residues. The CDR3 bases are TGCGCCAGCAGCGATGGGGACAGCGTAGGGCCCCAGCATTTT. It encodes CASSDGDSVGPQHF.

The rearrangement joins TRBV27 to TRBJ1-2, with 9 bases that match TRBD1. J was trimmed by 4 bases and V by 6 bases; bases with no gene match: 15. The CDR3 totals 17 residues. Germline V gene sequence: CDR1 MNHEY, CDR2 SMNVEV (reference sequence). The CDR3: CASRPQAIDRGGYGYTF. CDR3 in DNA: TGTGCCAGCAGACCCCAAGCAATCGACAGGGGGGGCTATGGCTACACCTTC.

This chain joins TRBV11-2 and TRBJ2-1, with D unresolved. The CDR3 is 13 residues long. Looked up from germline, CDR1 is SGHAT and CDR2 is FQNNGV. V lost 4 bases and J lost 9, with 13 bases in between. DNA for the CDR3: TGTGCCAGCAGCTCCGTCGGGTACGGTGAGCAGTTCTTC. It codes for CASSSVGYGEQFF.

This chain connects TRBV7-2 to TRBJ2-1; 10 bases match TRBD1. This CDR3 comprises 17 residues. With V trimmed by 5 bases and J by 7 bases, 14 bases remained unmatched. Per germline, CDR1 SGHTA and CDR2 FQGNSA. CDR3: CASSPLLMTGGWNEQFF. As DNA, the CDR3 is TGTGCCAGCAGCCCGCTGTTAATGACAGGGGGCTGGAATGAGCAGTTCTTC.

The V and J genes are TRBV11-2 and TRBJ2-1; 8 nucleotides agree with TRBD1. V was clipped by 3 bases and J by 5 bases; unmatched bases: 6. The CDR3 is made up of 15 amino acids. Germline-derived CDR1 and CDR2 are SGHAT and FQNNGV. The CDR3 nucleotides read TGTGCCAGCAGCTTCTCGGGACAGGCTCACAATGAGCAGTTCTTC. Encoded protein: CASSFSGQAHNEQFF.

V gene TRBV18 combines with J gene TRBJ2-5; D may be TRBD1 (7 bases). Germline assignment: CDR1 KGHSH and CDR2 LQKENI. This CDR3 has 15 residues. V lost 3 bases, J lost 3 bases, and 14 bases lay in between. The DNA for the CDR3 is TGTGCCAGCTCACCTCAGGAGGGGGCCAAAGAGACCCAGTACTTC. Translation gives CASSPQEGAKETQYF. Full variable domain (remainder filled in from reference TRBV18 and TRBJ2-5): NAGVMQNPRHLVRRRGQEARLRCSPMKGHSHVYWYRQLPEEGLKFMVYLQKENIIDESGMPKERFSAEFPKEGPSILRIQQVVRGDSAAYFCASSPQEGAKETQYFGPGTRLLVL.

This chain joins TRBV5-1 and TRBJ1-3; 7 bases map to TRBD1. The length of the CDR3 is 16 residues. Germline V gives CDR1 SGHRS, CDR2 YFSETQ. Unmatched junction bases numbered 7, after V lost 0 bases and J lost 4 bases. The CDR3 loop reads CASSLVGGAEGNTIYF. The CDR3 nucleotides read TGCGCCAGCAGCTTGGTAGGGGGCGCGGAAGGAAACACCATATATTTT.

This chain connects TRBV7-2 to TRBJ2-3, with 15 bases lining up with TRBD2. The ends lost 4 bases at V and 3 bases at J; junction bases unmatched: 11. The CDR3 is 19 residues long. Germline V lookup: CDR1 SGHTA, CDR2 FQGNSA. This CDR3 is CASSYGLAGGAVETDTQYF. Here the CDR3 DNA reads TGTGCCAGCAGCTACGGACTAGCGGGAGGGGCCGTAGAGACAGATACGCAGTATTTT.

This rearrangement joins TRBV28 to TRBJ1-3; D is possibly TRBD1 (5 bases). From germline, CDR1 is MDHEN and CDR2 SYDVKM. Trimming took 3 bases from V and 0 from J, leaving 12 bases between them. The CDR3 contains 16 residues. The CDR3: CASSFGGAPSGNTIYF. CDR3 nucleotide sequence: TGTGCCAGCAGTTTTGGAGGGGCCCCCTCTGGAAACACCATATATTTT.

The rearrangement links TRBV3-1 (or the pseudogene TRBV3-2) to TRBJ1-4; a weak D match, TRBD1 (6 bases). The CDR3 totals 14 residues. Germline V gene lookup returns CDR1 LGHDT and CDR2 YNNKEL (reference sequence). V lost 0 bases to trimming and J lost 13 bases, with 15 bases between them. As DNA, the CDR3 is TGTGCCAGCAGCCAAGAAACAGGGAGGGTAGGACTGTTTTTT. Its translation is CASSQETGRVGLFF.

The chain carries TRBV27 and TRBJ1-2; TRBD1 matches at 10 bases. CDR1 is MNHEY and CDR2 is SMNVEV in the germline V gene (reference sequence). The CDR3 is 16 residues long. With V trimmed by 0 bases and J by 5 bases, 6 bases remained unmatched. In nucleotides, the CDR3 is TGTGCCAGCAGTTTATCACGGACAGGGGGAGGGTATGGCTACACCTTC. It is translated as CASSLSRTGGGYGYTF.

The chain couples TRBV5-1 to TRBJ1-5, with 11 bases identical to TRBD1. Germline CDR1 reads SGHRS; CDR2 reads YFSETQ. The CDR3 is 14 amino acids. Trimming cost V 4 bases and J 6 bases; bases outside gene matches: 3. The CDR3 coding sequence is TGCGCCAGCAGCGACGGGACAGGGGGTCAGCCCCAGCATTTT. Encoded protein: CASSDGTGGQPQHF.

V and J are TRBV19 and TRBJ1-5; 7 bases map to TRBD1. Germline V gene sequence: CDR1 LNHDA, CDR2 SQIVND (reference sequence). This CDR3 contains 14 residues. Trimming at V came to 5 bases and at J to 4 bases, leaving 5 bases not matched to a gene. CDR3 region: CASSPQQGNQPQHF. The CDR3 bases are TGTGCCAGTAGTCCACAACAGGGGAATCAGCCCCAGCATTTT. The complete variable domain, with remaining parts taken from reference TRBV19 and TRBJ1-5, reads DGGITQSPKYLFRKEGQNVTLSCEQNLNHDAMYWYRQDPGQGLRLIYYSQIVNDFQKGDIAEGYSVSREKKESFPLTVTSAQKNPTAFYLCASSPQQGNQPQHFGDGTRLSIL.

The V call is TRBV4-1, the J call TRBJ1-4, with TRBD1 matching over 9 bases. The germline gives CDR1 MGHRA, CDR2 YSYEKL. The CDR3 consists of 21 residues. V was clipped by 0 bases and J by 3 bases; unmatched bases: 17. CDR3 region: CASSQDGGGGQGLRPNEKLFF. CDR3 in DNA: TGCGCCAGCAGCCAAGATGGGGGCGGGGGACAGGGATTGAGGCCTAATGAAAAACTGTTTTTT.

The V call is TRBV7-9, the J call TRBJ2-1, with 15 nucleotides matching TRBD2. V trimming: 4 bases; J trimming: 6 bases; junction bases outside the gene matches: 7. Looked up from germline, CDR1 is SEHNR and CDR2 is FQNEAQ (reference sequence). CDR3 length: 17 amino acids. The CDR3 region is CASSSVPGLAGGNEQFF. CDR3 nucleotides: TGTGCCAGCAGCTCCGTCCCGGGACTAGCGGGGGGCAATGAGCAGTTCTTC.

The count of this clone is one. The V gene is TRBV10-3, the J gene TRBJ2-2, with a tentative D call TRBD1 (7 bases). Germline V lookup: CDR1 ENHRY, CDR2 SYGVKD. CDR3 size: 17 residues. Trimming removed 7 bases at V and 2 bases at J, with 20 bases between. In DNA, the CDR3 is TGTGCCATCACCCCGCGGGCGGGACAGAAAAACACCGGGGAGCTGTTTTTT. Amino acids: CAITPRAGQKNTGELFF.

V is TRBV11-2 and J is TRBJ1-4; weak D call: TRBD1 (6 bases). Per germline, CDR1 SGHAT and CDR2 FQNNGV. V was clipped by 5 bases and J by 8 bases, with 12 bases between them. This CDR3 is built from 13 residues. The DNA of the CDR3 is TGTGCCAGCAGCACAGGGTCGGAGGAAAAACTGTTTTTT. Translating gives CASSTGSEEKLFF.

This sequence joins TRBV24-1 and TRBJ1-4; unclear D gene. The CDR3 is 14 amino acids. Germline assignment: CDR1 KGHDR and CDR2 SFDVKD. Trimming took 5 bases from V and 7 from J, leaving 13 bases between them. The CDR3: CATSGGAKGEKLFF. CDR3 nucleotides: TGTGCCACCAGTGGGGGAGCGAAAGGTGAAAAACTGTTTTTT.

A word on this clone: The same CDR3 also results from other DNA sequences found in this sample. The chain carries TRBV18 and TRBJ1-5, with TRBD1 identical over 7 bases. Trimming took 3 bases from V and 2 from J; bases not matched to a gene: 1. The CDR3 has 14 residues. CDR1 and CDR2 from the germline V gene are KGHSH and LQKENI. The CDR3 here is CASSPGTGNQPQHF. CDR3 bases: TGTGCCAGCTCACCTGGGACAGGCAATCAGCCCCAGCATTTT.

This sequence joins TRBV5-1 and TRBJ2-1, with D tentatively TRBD2 (6 bases). CDR1 and CDR2 (germline): SGHRS, YFSETQ. CDR3 length: 13 amino acids. The V end lost 3 bases, the J end lost 8 bases, and 12 bases lay between the germline ends. The CDR3 sequence: CASSSTGEDEQFF. The CDR3 bases are TGCGCCAGCAGCTCTACCGGGGAGGATGAGCAGTTCTTC.

The DNA of the CDR3 is TGCAGCGTTGCGCGTGCCCCTGAAGCTTTCTTT. Protein product: CSVARAPEAFF. This sequence joins TRBV29-1 and TRBJ1-1; D gene ambiguous. In germline, CDR1 is SQVTM, CDR2 ANQGSEA. Trimming shortened V by 4 bases and J by 6 bases, and 9 bases separated the two germline ends. The CDR3 has 11 residues. The whole variable domain, filled in from reference TRBV29-1 and TRBJ1-1, reads SAVISQKPSRDICQRGTSLTIQCQVDSQVTMMFWYRQQPGQSLTLIATANQGSEATYESGFVIDKFPISRPNLTFSTLTVSNMSPEDSSIYLCSVARAPEAFFGQGTRLTVV.

The rearrangement joins TRBV27 to TRBJ2-3; 8 bases are shared with TRBD1. V lost 6 bases, J lost 5 bases, and 4 bases stayed unmatched. Germline V lookup: CDR1 MNHEY, CDR2 SMNVEV (reference sequence). The CDR3 totals 13 residues. The CDR3 is CASRVTGGDTQYF. The DNA of the CDR3 is TGTGCCAGCAGGGTCACAGGGGGAGATACGCAGTATTTT.

The chain has TRBV5-6 and TRBJ2-7, with a tentative D call TRBD1 (5 bases). V shed 4 bases and J shed 4 bases, with 15 bases lying between them. The CDR3 covers 14 residues. Germline V gene data show CDR1 as SGHDT and CDR2 as YYEEEE. The CDR3 bases are TGTGCCAGCAGCAAAGACAGACCCGGGTACGAGCAGTACTTC. Amino acids: CASSKDRPGYEQYF. Using reference TRBV5-6 and TRBJ2-7 for the parts outside the CDR3, the full variable domain is DAGVTQSPTHLIKTRGQQVTLRCSPKSGHDTVSWYQQALGQGPQFIFQYYEEEERQRGNFPDRFSGHQFPNYSSELNVNALLLGDSALYLCASSKDRPGYEQYFGPGTRLTVT.